This T cell receptor beta chain was identified in a study of cytotoxic CD8 clonotypes in ibrutinib-treated CLL. In the study overall: Average yields of 255,043 productive templates and 94,082 productive rearrangements characterized the samples. Study-level points and caveats: Samples were collected at differing times from sustained-remission and progressing patients.

The table came from immunoSEQ multiplex PCR; TCRdb's copy has only in-frame clones and leaves some out. The repertoire holds tens of thousands of clones, with 68% as singletons. Remarks on this clone: Its antigen is undetermined.

Trimming at V came to 0 bases and at J to 5 bases, leaving 1 base not matched to a gene. The CDR3 consists of 14 residues. CDR1 is WNHNN, CDR2 SYGVQD, per germline (reference sequence). The source material was PBMCs, sampled after 24 months of ibrutinib treatment. V is TRBV10-1 and J is TRBJ2-7; 10 bases match TRBD1. The sequence was obtained from a human donor with chronic lymphocytic leukemia. CDR3 sequence: CASSESGTGDEQYF. The CDR3 nucleotides read TGCGCCAGCAGTGAGTCGGGGACAGGGGACGAGCAGTACTTC.